What follows are 27 T cell receptor beta chains derived from one specimen sequenced in a study of CD8 T cells in Susac syndrome. A quantity of about 0.45 to 1 ug RNA underwent reverse transcription using random hexamers. Via MiXCR, TCRdb re-called the immunoSEQ multiplex PCR reads, giving one row per CDR3 protein. The sample contains more than 20,000 distinct CDR3 sequences, 85% to 95% of which appear only once. The sample consisted of CD8+ T cells from PBMCs. Receptor source: a human donor in good health.

This clonotype appeared a single time. This rearrangement joins TRBV29-1 to TRBJ2-2; D possibly corresponds to TRBD2 (5 bases). Germline V gene lookup returns CDR1 SQVTM and CDR2 ANQGSEA. This CDR3 comprises 11 residues. Trimming shortened V by 6 bases and J by 6 bases, and 8 bases separated the two germline ends. The CDR3 region is CSVPSSGELFF. The CDR3 region has the DNA TGCAGCGTCCCTAGCTCCGGGGAGCTGTTTTTT.

The rearrangement links TRBV29-1 to TRBJ1-2; no clear D gene. Germline V gene lookup returns CDR1 SQVTM and CDR2 ANQGSEA. The CDR3 length is 11 residues. V was clipped by 0 bases and J by 6 bases, with 5 bases between them. CDR3: CSVEDRDGYTF. CDR3 nucleotides: TGCAGCGTTGAAGATAGGGATGGCTACACCTTC. Drawing the rest from reference TRBV29-1 and TRBJ1-2, the complete variable domain is SAVISQKPSRDICQRGTSLTIQCQVDSQVTMMFWYRQQPGQSLTLIATANQGSEATYESGFVIDKFPISRPNLTFSTLTVSNMSPEDSSIYLCSVEDRDGYTFGSGTRLTVV.

This clonotype was recorded once. The chain links TRBV11-2 to TRBJ1-1; weak D call: TRBD1 (5 bases). V lost 4 bases to trimming and J lost 11 bases, with 17 bases between them. This CDR3 is 13 amino acids long. Per germline, CDR1 SGHAT and CDR2 FQNNGV. The CDR3 nucleotides read TGTGCCAGCAGCTCTCGACAGTCCCCGGGCGCTTTCTTT. Its translation is CASSSRQSPGAFF.

The CDR3 here is CASSRQGSFYNEQFF. CDR3 coding DNA: TGTGCCAGCAGTCGACAGGGGTCTTTCTACAATGAGCAGTTCTTC. V and J are TRBV27 and TRBJ2-1, with 8 bases matching TRBD1. Germline V gives CDR1 MNHEY, CDR2 SMNVEV (reference sequence). With V trimmed by 5 bases and J by 3 bases, 6 bases remained unmatched. The CDR3 sequence is 15 residues long.

The rearrangement uses TRBV14 and TRBJ1-1; D is possibly TRBD1 (5 bases). CDR3 length: 11 amino acids. The V gene's germline CDR1 is SGHDN and CDR2 FVKESK. The ends were cut back, 3 bases at V and 7 bases at J, with 6 bases in the middle. CDR3 in amino acids: CASSQGVEAFF. The CDR3 nucleotides read TGTGCCAGCAGCCAGGGGGTTGAAGCTTTCTTT.

The chain is built from TRBV5-1 and TRBJ2-3; D uncertain. CDR1 and CDR2 from the germline V gene are SGHRS and YFSETQ. V dropped 4 bases and J dropped 0 bases, with 18 bases sitting between them. The CDR3 extends over 17 amino acids. The CDR3 DNA is TGCGCCAGCAGCCGATTTTCGGACGGTTCCAGCACAGATACGCAGTATTTT. It yields the protein CASSRFSDGSSTDTQYF. The complete variable domain, with remaining parts taken from reference TRBV5-1 and TRBJ2-3, reads KAGVTQTPRYLIKTRGQQVTLSCSPISGHRSVSWYQQTPGQGLQFLFEYFSETQRNKGNFPGRFSGRQFSNSRSEMNVSTLELGDSALYLCASSRFSDGSSTDTQYFGPGTRLTVL.

The chain carries TRBV13 and TRBJ1-1; D may be TRBD1 (5 bases). This CDR3 region has 14 residues. Trimming cost V 4 bases and J 1 base, with 10 bases left between them. Germline CDR1 and CDR2: PRHDT and FYEKMQ (reference sequence). The CDR3 protein is CASSSQGRNTEAFF. Here the CDR3 DNA reads TGTGCCAGCAGCTCTCAGGGAAGGAACACTGAAGCTTTCTTT. Supplemented by reference TRBV13 and TRBJ1-1, the full variable domain reads AAGVIQSPRHLIKEKRETATLKCYPIPRHDTVYWYQQGPGQDPQFLISFYEKMQSDKGSIPDRFSAQQFSDYHSELNMSSLELGDSALYFCASSSQGRNTEAFFGQGTRLTVV.

This chain uses TRBV3-1 with TRBJ1-2; D not resolved. The ends were cut back, 4 bases at V and 2 bases at J, with 11 bases in the middle. The CDR3 is 14 residues long. Germline CDR1 LGHDT, CDR2 YNNKEL (reference sequence). The CDR3 DNA reads TGTGCCAGCAGCCGCAGTGAGAGAAACTATGGCTACACCTTC. The encoded protein is CASSRSERNYGYTF. The full variable domain, completed using reference TRBV3-1 and TRBJ1-2, is DTAVSQTPKYLVTQMGNDKSIKCEQNLGHDTMYWYKQDSKKFLKIMFSYNNKELIINETVPNRFSPKSPDKAHLNLHINSLELGDSAVYFCASSRSERNYGYTFGSGTRLTVV.

DNA for the CDR3: TGTGCCAGCATCGGGGAGGGGGGCAATCAGCCCCAGCATTTT. Amino acid sequence: CASIGEGGNQPQHF. The chain links TRBV2 to TRBJ1-5; possible D gene TRBD1, 6 bases. Germline CDR1 reads SNHLY; CDR2 reads FYNNEI. This CDR3 region has 14 residues. V lost 7 bases and J lost 2, with 12 bases in between.

The chain has TRBV3-1 and TRBJ2-3; 11 bases map to TRBD2. The CDR3 has 17 amino acids. Trimming took 4 bases from V and 3 from J; bases not matched to a gene: 9. Germline V gene data show CDR1 as LGHDT and CDR2 as YNNKEL (reference sequence). CDR3 loop: CASSPTTSGGGTDTQYF. The CDR3, as DNA: TGTGCCAGCAGCCCCACCACTAGCGGGGGCGGTACAGATACGCAGTATTTT.

The CDR3 bases are TGTGCCAGCAGTTTATGGGTGGGCACTGAAGCTTTCTTT. Residues: CASSLWVGTEAFF. The chain joins TRBV27 to TRBJ1-1; D not resolved. The germline V gene has CDR1 MNHEY and CDR2 SMNVEV (reference sequence). V was cut by 1 base and J by 4 bases, with 7 bases left in between. The CDR3 totals 13 residues.

The rearrangement uses TRBV6-2 or TRBV6-3 and TRBJ2-5; 8 bases map to TRBD2. The germline V gene has CDR1 MNHEY and CDR2 SVGEGT. V shed 7 bases and J 5 bases; nucleotides not matched to a gene: 12. CDR3 length equals 15 residues. The CDR3 here is CASNQFGLARETQYF. The CDR3 DNA is TGTGCCAGCAACCAATTCGGACTAGCCCGGGAGACCCAGTACTTC.

This chain uses TRBV19 with TRBJ2-1, with 8 bases matching TRBD2. The CDR3 covers 15 residues. V trimming: 6 bases; J trimming: 4 bases; junction bases outside the gene matches: 8. The germline V gene has CDR1 LNHDA and CDR2 SQIVND (reference sequence). The CDR3 region is CASSPTSGVYNEQFF. DNA of the CDR3: TGTGCCAGTAGCCCTACTAGCGGAGTTTACAATGAGCAGTTCTTC.

CDR3 DNA: TGTGCCAGCAGTTCTGGACGGGCCCAGTACTTC. Translating it yields CASSSGRAQYF. The rearrangement joins TRBV27 to TRBJ2-5; D uncertain. V was pared by 4 bases and J by 9 bases, with 9 bases between. Germline CDR1 reads MNHEY; CDR2 reads SMNVEV (reference sequence). There are 11 residues in the CDR3.

V usage is TRBV9 and J usage is TRBJ2-3, with 7 bases matching TRBD2. The germline V gene has CDR1 SGDLS and CDR2 YYNGEE. V shed 4 bases, J shed 0 bases, and the junction held 8 bases outside the gene matches. The CDR3 length is 16 residues. The CDR3 sequence: CASSTLGGSSTDTQYF. DNA of the CDR3: TGTGCCAGCAGCACCCTCGGGGGGTCTAGCACAGATACGCAGTATTTT. Combining the CDR3 with reference TRBV9 and TRBJ2-3 gives the whole variable domain DSGVTQTPKHLITATGQRVTLRCSPRSGDLSVYWYQQSLDQGLQFLIQYYNGEERAKGNILERFSAQQFPDLHSELNLSSLELGDSALYFCASSTLGGSSTDTQYFGPGTRLTVL.

This clonotype was seen only once. This sequence joins TRBV12-3 or TRBV12-4 and TRBJ2-2; D is uncertain. Trimming shortened V by 3 bases and J by 5 bases, and 7 bases separated the two germline ends. The CDR3 spans 13 residues. CDR3 DNA sequence: TGTGCCAGCAGTTTTATGAGTACCGGGGAGCTGTTTTTT. This codes for CASSFMSTGELFF.

The chain joins TRBV7-9 to TRBJ1-3, with D possibly TRBD1 on 5 matching bases. V was trimmed by 1 base and J by 4 bases, leaving 11 bases between them. The CDR3 has 15 residues. Germline CDR1 SEHNR, CDR2 FQNEAQ (reference sequence). The CDR3 here is CASSLEGIGGNTIYF. As DNA, the CDR3 is TGTGCCAGCAGCTTAGAGGGGATCGGAGGAAACACCATATATTTT.

The gene calls are TRBV4-1 and TRBJ1-1; TRBD1 matches 9 bases. The CDR3 sequence is 15 residues long. Germline V lookup: CDR1 MGHRA, CDR2 YSYEKL. Germline trimming cut 0 bases from V and 10 bases from J; bases unmatched to any gene: 9. CDR3 coding DNA: TGCGCCAGCAGCCAAGATAGGGACAGGGTTACTCCAGCTTTCTTT. It translates to CASSQDRDRVTPAFF.

This clonotype has a single count. The rearrangement links TRBV3-1 to TRBJ2-2; D uncertain. This CDR3 contains 15 residues. Trimming stripped 0 bases from V and 1 base from J, with 6 bases between. The germline CDR1 and CDR2 sequences are LGHDT and YNNKEL (reference sequence). The DNA for the CDR3 is TGTGCCAGCAGCCAAGATAATGGGAACACCGGGGAGCTGTTTTTT. Translated, it gives CASSQDNGNTGELFF. Supplemented by reference TRBV3-1 and TRBJ2-2, the full variable domain reads DTAVSQTPKYLVTQMGNDKSIKCEQNLGHDTMYWYKQDSKKFLKIMFSYNNKELIINETVPNRFSPKSPDKAHLNLHINSLELGDSAVYFCASSQDNGNTGELFFGEGSRLTVL.

The CDR3 DNA reads TGTGCCACTAGTCCGGGACTAGCGACCGATGAGCAGTTCTTC. Protein: CATSPGLATDEQFF. The rearrangement uses TRBV15 and TRBJ2-1; 10 bases match TRBD2. This CDR3 spans 14 amino acids. J lost 8 bases, V lost 9 bases, and 10 bases had no gene match. The germline V gene has CDR1 LNHNV and CDR2 YYDKDF (reference sequence).

This clonotype showed up just a few times. The chain recombines TRBV15 with TRBJ1-1, with D possibly matching TRBD1 (6 bases). CDR1 and CDR2 from the germline V gene are LNHNV and YYDKDF (reference sequence). V lost 5 bases and J lost 5, with 15 bases in between. The CDR3 is made up of 14 amino acids. CDR3 region: CATSPGQMATEAFF. In DNA, the CDR3 is TGTGCCACCAGCCCAGGACAGATGGCAACTGAAGCTTTCTTT.

The chain joins TRBV24-1 to TRBJ2-3; TRBD1 matches 9 bases. Per germline, CDR1 KGHDR and CDR2 SFDVKD. The CDR3 is 15 amino acids. J lost 5 bases, V lost 4 bases, and 6 bases had no gene match. The CDR3 DNA reads TGTGCCACCAGTGACCCGGGACAGGGTTTAGATACGCAGTATTTT. It translates to CATSDPGQGLDTQYF.

V gene TRBV7-9 combines with J gene TRBJ1-2; 8 nucleotides line up with TRBD1. The V segment lost 5 bases and the J segment 6 bases; nucleotides outside the gene matches: 11. The CDR3 totals 15 residues. From germline, CDR1 is SEHNR and CDR2 FQNEAQ (reference sequence). The CDR3 region has the DNA TGTGCCAGCAGCCCTCGGACAGGGAAGAAGGATGGCTACACCTTC. This translates into CASSPRTGKKDGYTF.

V is TRBV27 and J is TRBJ2-1; perhaps TRBD2 as D (5 bases). This CDR3 is 13 amino acids long. Germline CDR1 is MNHEY and CDR2 is SMNVEV (reference sequence). Trimming pared 3 bases from V and 5 bases from J, leaving 8 bases between. CDR3 nucleotide sequence: TGTGCCAGCAGTTTTGAGGGTCACAATGAGCAGTTCTTC. Translation: CASSFEGHNEQFF.

The chain employs TRBV12-3 or TRBV12-4 and TRBJ2-2, with a weak D call TRBD2 (5 bases). Trimming took off 8 bases at V and 0 bases at J, with 10 bases between the two ends. The CDR3 has 14 residues. The CDR3 loop reads CASVTGTNTGELFF. The CDR3 nucleotides are TGTGCCAGCGTTACGGGGACGAACACCGGGGAGCTGTTTTTT.

In DNA, the CDR3 is TGTGCCAGCAGCTTAGGGGGCACCTCCTACGAGCAGTACTTC. Translation gives CASSLGGTSYEQYF. The chain joins TRBV7-2 to TRBJ2-7; D may be TRBD1 (5 bases). Per the germline V gene, CDR1 is SGHTA and CDR2 is FQGNSA. Deletions cut 1 base from V and 0 bases from J, with 7 bases between. This CDR3 has 14 amino acids.

The chain uses TRBV3-1 and TRBJ1-1; weak D call: TRBD1 (5 bases). The CDR3 runs to 16 residues. Per germline, CDR1 LGHDT and CDR2 YNNKEL (reference sequence). The V end was cut by 4 bases, the J end by 0 bases, with 15 bases between. For the CDR3, the DNA is TGTGCCAGCAGCCTACGAGAGGGGAGGTTGAACACTGAAGCTTTCTTT. Translation: CASSLREGRLNTEAFF.